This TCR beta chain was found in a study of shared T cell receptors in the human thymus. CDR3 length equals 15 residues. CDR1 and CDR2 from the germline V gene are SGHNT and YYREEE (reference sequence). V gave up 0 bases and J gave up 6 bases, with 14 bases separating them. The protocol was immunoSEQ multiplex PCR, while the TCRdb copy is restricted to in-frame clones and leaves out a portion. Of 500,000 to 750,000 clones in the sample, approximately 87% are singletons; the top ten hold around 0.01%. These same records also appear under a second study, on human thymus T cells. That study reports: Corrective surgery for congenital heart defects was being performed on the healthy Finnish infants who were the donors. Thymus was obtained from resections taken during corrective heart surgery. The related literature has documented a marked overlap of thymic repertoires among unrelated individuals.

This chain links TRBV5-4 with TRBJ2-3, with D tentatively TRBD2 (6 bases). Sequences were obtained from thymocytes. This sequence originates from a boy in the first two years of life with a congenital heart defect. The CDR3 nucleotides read TGTGCCAGCAGCTTGGGGACTATCGGGGCGGATACGCAGTATTTT. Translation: CASSLGTIGADTQYF. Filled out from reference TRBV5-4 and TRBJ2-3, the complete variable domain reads ETGVTQSPTHLIKTRGQQVTLRCSSQSGHNTVSWYQQALGQGPQFIFQYYREEENGRGNFPPRFSGLQFPNYSSELNVNALELDDSALYLCASSLGTIGADTQYFGPGTRLTVL.